The rows below give T cell receptor beta chains drawn from one sample of a study of blood T cell repertoires in COVID-19. Assay used: immunoSEQ multiplex PCR; TCRdb lists only in-frame clones, some missing. The data contain 250,000 or so clones, about 88% of them singletons. Sequencing used peripheral blood. These receptor sequences come from a woman aged 55-69 years with COVID-19, enrolled during active disease. Each CDR3 is given with its conserved first and last residue. Each record gives: CDR3 protein, J gene, V gene, clone size, D gene. D genes are given only for firm matches. Not every row has a clone size; where given, it reads once, few, many or a size class.

CSVDTGTDTQYF,TRBJ2-3,TRBV29-1,-,-
CSVAATYNEQFF,TRBJ2-1,TRBV29-1,-,-
CASSQGQGWNYGYTF,TRBJ1-2,TRBV4-2,-,TRBD1
CASSLDSMNTEAFF,TRBJ1-1,TRBV5-4,-,-
CASGSLGLAVTGELFF,TRBJ2-2,TRBV12-5,-,TRBD2
CASSETGYTEAFF,TRBJ1-1,TRBV6-1,-,TRBD1
CASSAGQGIQNIQYF,TRBJ2-4,TRBV2,-,TRBD1
CASSLGTGGGKLFF,TRBJ1-4,TRBV5-5,-,TRBD1
CASSSLTSGVQETQYF,TRBJ2-5,TRBV7-2,once,TRBD2
CASRPLSGFLSHNEQFF,TRBJ2-1,TRBV28,-,-